The 8 T cell receptor beta chains presented below share a single source sample, sequenced in a study of technical replicates of blood from a few donors. Assay: immunoSEQ multiplex PCR; the TCRdb copy retains only in-frame clones and omits some. The data show under 85,000 clones, 95% to 97% seen once. Sequencing was carried out using T cells isolated from PBMCs. All receptors come from a human donor in good health.

The chain carries TRBV30 and TRBJ1-2, with 8 bases fitting TRBD1. The CDR3 is 12 residues long. Per the germline V gene, CDR1 is GTSNPN and CDR2 is SVGIG (reference sequence). With V trimmed by 4 bases and J by 7 bases, 5 bases remained unmatched. CDR3 in amino acids: CAWNQGAGGYTF. The CDR3, as DNA: TGTGCCTGGAATCAGGGGGCCGGTGGCTACACCTTC.

This clone was seen a single time. V usage is TRBV5-1 and J usage is TRBJ2-7; the match to TRBD1 covers 7 bases. The CDR3 runs to 14 residues. CDR1 is SGHRS, CDR2 YFSETQ, per germline. V shed 2 bases and J 4 bases; nucleotides not matched to a gene: 6. The CDR3: CASSLVPGQYEQYF. For the CDR3, the DNA is TGCGCCAGCAGCTTAGTCCCGGGACAGTACGAGCAGTACTTC.

The gene calls are TRBV27 and TRBJ2-3; 8 nucleotides match TRBD2. Trimming removed 0 bases from V and 6 bases from J; junction bases left unmatched: 5. Germline values: CDR1 MNHEY, CDR2 SMNVEV (reference sequence). This CDR3 has 15 amino acids. The DNA of the CDR3 is TGTGCCAGCAGTTTATCAGGACTAGCCGGCGATACGCAGTATTTT. This encodes CASSLSGLAGDTQYF.

The table lists this clone with a count of one. J is TRBJ2-7 and V is TRBV19; TRBD1 matches 7 bases. The J segment lost 0 bases and the V segment lost 3 bases, leaving 8 bases of the junction unmatched. The CDR3 sequence is 16 residues long. CDR1 is LNHDA and CDR2 is SQIVND in the germline V gene (reference sequence). DNA of the CDR3: TGTGCCAGTAGTATCCAGGCGACAGGGACCTCCTACGAGCAGTACTTC. It translates to CASSIQATGTSYEQYF.

The chain carries TRBV2 and TRBJ1-2; no clear D. The length of the CDR3 is 13 residues. Germline V gene sequence: CDR1 SNHLY, CDR2 FYNNEI. The V and J ends lost 2 bases and 0 bases respectively, with 4 bases between them. CDR3 residues: CASSETANYGYTF. The CDR3 coding sequence is TGTGCCAGCAGTGAAACGGCTAACTATGGCTACACCTTC.

V gene TRBV27 combines with J gene TRBJ2-2, with 14 positions matching TRBD2. Looked up from germline, CDR1 is MNHEY and CDR2 is SMNVEV (reference sequence). The CDR3 is 18 residues long. Losses at the gene ends were 4 bases for V and 6 bases for J; bases not matched to a gene: 10. This CDR3 reads CASSSWGLAGVGSGELFF. The DNA for the CDR3 is TGTGCCAGCAGTTCCTGGGGACTAGCGGGAGTGGGGTCCGGGGAGCTGTTTTTT.

The chain combines TRBV7-9 with TRBJ2-7; D possibly corresponds to TRBD1 (6 bases). CDR1 and CDR2 (germline): SEHNR, FQNEAQ (reference sequence). The germline V and J ends were trimmed by 5 bases and 0 bases, with 17 bases remaining between them. The CDR3 runs to 16 residues. CDR3 amino acids: CASSLQGAAGSYEQYF. The CDR3 DNA reads as TGTGCCAGCAGCCTACAGGGTGCGGCGGGCTCCTACGAGCAGTACTTC.

V and J are TRBV5-6 and TRBJ2-5; TRBD2 might be the D (5 bases). This CDR3 spans 15 amino acids. Trimming stripped 0 bases from V and 3 bases from J, with 12 bases between. Germline CDR1 reads SGHDT; CDR2 reads YYEEEE. CDR3 nucleotide sequence: TGTGCCAGCAGCTTGGTTCTATGGAGGAAAGAGACCCAGTACTTC. Protein sequence: CASSLVLWRKETQYF.